This TCR beta chain came from a study of shared clonotypes between healthy human individuals. Study results and limitations: Shared clonotypes: about 4.6% naive CD4, about 4% naive CD8, roughly 2.2% memory CD4, under 0.5% memory CD8. Shared clonotypes across all four donors exceeded non-shared ones in generation probability.

Sequencing used immunoSEQ multiplex PCR; TCRdb keeps in-frame clones, though not all of them. The sample contains millions of clones, 90% to 95% of which appear only once. As to this clone: Its matching antigen is unknown. Other DNA sequences in this sample translate to the same CDR3.

The donors, all of them Caucasian adults, lived in Nashville, Tennessee. The split of CD4+ cells yielded CD45RA+ naive and CD45RA-negative memory subsets. CDR3 size: 14 residues. The V and J ends lost 3 bases and 3 bases, in that order; junction bases with no gene match: 6. Germline V gives CDR1 SGHRS, CDR2 YFSETQ. The gene calls are TRBV5-1 and TRBJ2-7; 7 nucleotides agree with TRBD1. The receptor comes from a man younger than 35 in good health. Some clones in this sample may be carry-over from other donors' samples. Sequencing input: naive CD4+ T cells from PBMCs. Subset specified: CD45RA+ positively selected. CDR3 sequence: CASSWGTDSYEQYF. The CDR3 bases are TGCGCCAGCAGCTGGGGGACAGATAGCTACGAGCAGTACTTC.